The next 13 T cell receptor beta chains were all read from a single sample in a study of blood T cell repertoires in COVID-19. Some clones are missing from TCRdb's copy, which holds only in-frame ones; the method was immunoSEQ multiplex PCR. The sample records about 73,000 clones, approximately 80% being singletons. The material sequenced was peripheral blood. These TCRs come from a woman aged 60-75 years with acute or convalescent COVID-19.

The chain couples TRBV10-2 to TRBJ1-1, with D possibly TRBD1 on 6 matching bases. This CDR3 has 14 residues. CDR1 is WSHSY, CDR2 SAAADI, per germline. The V gene lost 4 bases and the J gene lost 6 bases, with 15 bases spanning the gap. DNA for the CDR3: TGCGCCAGCAGTGCGGCTACAGGGATAGCTGAAGCTTTCTTT. Amino acid sequence: CASSAATGIAEAFF.

V is TRBV6-5 and J is TRBJ1-2, with D tentatively TRBD1 (6 bases). V was pared by 0 bases and J by 4 bases, with 12 bases between. CDR1 and CDR2 (germline): MNHEY, SVGAGI. This CDR3 is 15 amino acids long. The CDR3 sequence: CASSYSKGQPYGYTF. The DNA for the CDR3 is TGTGCCAGCAGTTACTCGAAGGGACAACCCTATGGCTACACCTTC.

The chain employs TRBV4-1 and TRBJ1-1; 9 bases fit TRBD1. The CDR3 is 15 amino acids. Germline CDR1 MGHRA, CDR2 YSYEKL. V dropped 0 bases and J dropped 4; count of bases not matched to a gene: 3. The CDR3 reads CASSQEGQGFTEAFF. Written as DNA, the CDR3 is TGCGCCAGCAGCCAAGAAGGACAGGGGTTCACTGAAGCTTTCTTT.

The chain uses TRBV5-4 and TRBJ1-2; TRBD1 aligns across 9 bases. This CDR3 comprises 14 residues. Trimming removed 5 bases from V and 3 bases from J; junction bases left unmatched: 5. Germline CDR1 and CDR2: SGHNT and YYREEE (reference sequence). CDR3 DNA: TGTGCCAGCAGGAAACAGGGGGCAGACTATGGCTACACCTTC. Translation: CASRKQGADYGYTF. Combining the CDR3 with reference TRBV5-4 and TRBJ1-2 gives the whole variable domain ETGVTQSPTHLIKTRGQQVTLRCSSQSGHNTVSWYQQALGQGPQFIFQYYREEENGRGNFPPRFSGLQFPNYSSELNVNALELDDSALYLCASRKQGADYGYTFGSGTRLTVV.

This clone was counted between two and nine times. This sequence joins TRBV7-9 and TRBJ1-5; a possible D gene is TRBD1 (6 bases). Trimming took off 3 bases at V and 4 bases at J, with 13 bases between the two ends. CDR1 SEHNR and CDR2 FQNEAQ come from the germline V gene (reference sequence). This CDR3 has 15 amino acids. The CDR3 nucleotides are TGTGCCAGCAGCTTGTCAGGGGCCGAAAATCAGCCCCAGCATTTT. Residues: CASSLSGAENQPQHF.

This clone appeared once. V is TRBV11-2 and J is TRBJ2-7; TRBD1 matches 9 bases. The germline V gene has CDR1 SGHAT and CDR2 FQNNGV. The V and J ends lost 1 base and 5 bases, in that order; junction bases with no gene match: 6. This CDR3 has 15 residues. As DNA, the CDR3 is TGTGCCAGCAGCTTAGCCGGGACAGGGATCCACGAGCAGTACTTC. Its protein is CASSLAGTGIHEQYF.

This chain connects TRBV24-1 to TRBJ1-1, with 8 bases lining up with TRBD1. This CDR3 has 12 amino acids. Germline CDR1 reads KGHDR; CDR2 reads SFDVKD. J gave up 6 bases and V 10 bases, and 6 bases lay outside the gene matches. CDR3 nucleotide sequence: TGTGCCACTGCTGTACAGGGGGCTGAAGCTTTCTTT. This encodes CATAVQGAEAFF.

The chain has TRBV7-6 and TRBJ1-5; tentative D call: TRBD1 (6 bases). The CDR3 runs to 17 residues. Trimming removed 5 bases from V and 0 bases from J, with 17 bases in between. Germline CDR1 reads SGHVS; CDR2 reads FNYEAQ. CDR3 amino acids: CASSPLGGAYSNQPQHF. DNA of the CDR3: TGTGCCAGCAGCCCTTTGGGGGGGGCTTATAGCAATCAGCCCCAGCATTTT.

This chain connects TRBV5-1 to TRBJ1-2; 10 bases agree with TRBD1. J was trimmed by 6 bases and V by 1 base; bases with no gene match: 9. The germline V gene has CDR1 SGHRS and CDR2 YFSETQ. The CDR3 sequence is 16 residues long. CDR3 in DNA: TGCGCCAGCAGCTTGACCGGGACAGGGGTTCGGGATGGCTACACCTTC. Translated, it gives CASSLTGTGVRDGYTF.

This chain uses TRBV6-4 with TRBJ2-2; D might be TRBD1 (5 bases). This CDR3 contains 14 residues. Trimming shortened V by 10 bases and J by 5 bases, and 17 bases separated the two germline ends. Germline V gene data show CDR1 as MRHNA and CDR2 as SNTAGT. In DNA, the CDR3 is TGTGCCACTAGACAGAATCTGAATACCGGGGAGCTGTTTTTT. Its translation is CATRQNLNTGELFF.

The CDR3 coding sequence is TGTGCCACCAGTGACTCCATGACTAGCGGGGGGCTCCAAAAGAGCACAGATACGCAGTATTTT. Translating it yields CATSDSMTSGGLQKSTDTQYF. The chain employs TRBV24-1 and TRBJ2-3; 13 nucleotides match TRBD2. CDR3 length: 21 residues. CDR1 is KGHDR, CDR2 SFDVKD, per germline. V lost 4 bases and J lost 0; bases outside the gene matches: 15.

This clone has only a few counts. V and J are TRBV5-5 and TRBJ1-2; D might be TRBD1 (6 bases). Trimming took off 4 bases at V and 0 bases at J, with 13 bases between the two ends. The CDR3 covers 15 residues. Germline V gene sequence: CDR1 SGHKS, CDR2 YYEKEE (reference sequence). CDR3 sequence: CASSLTQGANYGYTF. The CDR3 region has the DNA TGTGCCAGCAGCCTTACACAGGGCGCTAACTATGGCTACACCTTC.

This chain joins TRBV19 and TRBJ1-1; tentatively, D is TRBD1 (5 bases). Germline loops: CDR1 LNHDA, CDR2 SQIVND (reference sequence). This CDR3 has 14 amino acids. V shed 3 bases and J shed 1 base, with 9 bases lying between them. The CDR3 sequence is CASSILGANTEAFF. DNA for the CDR3: TGTGCCAGTAGTATTTTAGGGGCGAACACTGAAGCTTTCTTT.